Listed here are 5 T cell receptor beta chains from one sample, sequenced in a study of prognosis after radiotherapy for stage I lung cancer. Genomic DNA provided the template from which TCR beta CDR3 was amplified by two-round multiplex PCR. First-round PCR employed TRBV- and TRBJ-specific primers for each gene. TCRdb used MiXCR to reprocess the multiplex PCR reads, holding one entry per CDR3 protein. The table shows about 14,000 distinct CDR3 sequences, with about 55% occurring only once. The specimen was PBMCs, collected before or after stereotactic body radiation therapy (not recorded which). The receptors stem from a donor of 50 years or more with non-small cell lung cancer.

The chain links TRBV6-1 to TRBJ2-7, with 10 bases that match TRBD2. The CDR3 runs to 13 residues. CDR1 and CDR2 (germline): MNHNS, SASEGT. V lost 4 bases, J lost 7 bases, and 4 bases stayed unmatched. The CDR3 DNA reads TGTGCCAGCAGTGGACTAGCGGGTCCAGAGCAGTACTTC. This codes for CASSGLAGPEQYF.

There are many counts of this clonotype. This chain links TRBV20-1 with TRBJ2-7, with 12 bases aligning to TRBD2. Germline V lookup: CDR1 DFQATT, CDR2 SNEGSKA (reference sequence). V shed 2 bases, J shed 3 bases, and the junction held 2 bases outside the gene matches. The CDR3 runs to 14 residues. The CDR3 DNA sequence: TGCAGTGCTAGACCTAGCGGGAGGGACTACGAGCAGTACTTC. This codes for CSARPSGRDYEQYF.

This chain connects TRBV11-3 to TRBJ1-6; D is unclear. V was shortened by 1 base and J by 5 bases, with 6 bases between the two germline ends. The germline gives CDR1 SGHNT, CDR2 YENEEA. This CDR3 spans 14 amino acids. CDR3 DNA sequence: TGTGCCAGCAGCTTAGGACCTAATAATTCACCCCTCCACTTT. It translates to CASSLGPNNSPLHF.

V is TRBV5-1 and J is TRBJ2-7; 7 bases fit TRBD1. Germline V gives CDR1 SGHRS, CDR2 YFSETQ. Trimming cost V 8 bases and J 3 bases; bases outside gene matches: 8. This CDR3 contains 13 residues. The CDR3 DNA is TGCGCCAGTTCAACAGGGGACCGCTACGAGCAGTACTTC. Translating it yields CASSTGDRYEQYF.

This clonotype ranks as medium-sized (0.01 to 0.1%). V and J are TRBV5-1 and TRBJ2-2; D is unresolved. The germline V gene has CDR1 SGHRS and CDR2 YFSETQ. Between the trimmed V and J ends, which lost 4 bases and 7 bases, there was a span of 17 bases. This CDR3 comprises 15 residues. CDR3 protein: CASSPLNERDGELFF. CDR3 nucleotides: TGCGCCAGCAGCCCACTTAACGAGAGAGACGGGGAGCTGTTTTTT.